These 8 T cell receptor beta chains were sequenced from one sample in a study of memory CD4+ T cells and cytomegalovirus serostatus. Data came from immunoSEQ multiplex PCR; TCRdb stores just in-frame clones and leaves some out. The sample lists nearly 50,000 clones, about three quarters occurring once. The sort gate was single viable CD3+CD4+CD8-CD45RO+ cells for memory CD4+ T cells. Sequencing was carried out using memory CD4+ T cells from blood. These receptors came from an adult in good health and CMV-seronegative.

This chain joins TRBV6-5 and TRBJ1-1, with a tentative D call TRBD1 (5 bases). CDR1 is MNHEY and CDR2 is SVGAGI in the germline V gene. Trimming stripped 2 bases from V and 3 bases from J, with 10 bases between. The CDR3 runs 14 residues. The CDR3 DNA follows: TGTGCCAGCAGTTACGGGCAGGGACACACTGAAGCTTTCTTT. It is translated as CASSYGQGHTEAFF.

This clone was found a few times. The chain combines TRBV18 with TRBJ2-2; maybe TRBD2 (5 bases). Germline CDR1 reads KGHSH; CDR2 reads LQKENI. The CDR3 runs 16 residues. V gave up 4 bases and J gave up 3 bases, with 15 bases separating them. The CDR3 spells CASSRTFLRDTGELFF. CDR3 DNA: TGTGCCAGCTCACGGACTTTTCTTAGGGACACCGGGGAGCTGTTTTTT.

V and J are TRBV27 and TRBJ2-1; tentatively, D is TRBD2 (6 bases). Germline V gene sequence: CDR1 MNHEY, CDR2 SMNVEV (reference sequence). The CDR3 runs 13 residues. The CDR3 sequence is CAARGSAYNEQFF. CDR3 bases: TGTGCTGCCCGGGGGAGCGCCTACAATGAGCAGTTCTTC.

V and J are TRBV5-1 and TRBJ2-7; 8 bases map to TRBD2. CDR3 size: 14 residues. V lost 4 bases to trimming and J lost 1 base; unmatched junction nucleotides: 4. Germline CDR1 SGHRS, CDR2 YFSETQ. The CDR3 loop is CASSREGRSYEQYF. The CDR3 coding sequence is TGCGCCAGCAGCCGGGAGGGTCGGTCCTACGAGCAGTACTTC.

This clone has only a few counts. CDR3 region: CASIRGLGAFF. The CDR3 region has the DNA TGTGCCAGCATCCGGGGGCTTGGGGCTTTCTTT. The J gene is TRBJ1-1, the V gene TRBV2, with a tentative D call TRBD1 (6 bases). CDR3 length equals 11 residues. Germline assignment: CDR1 SNHLY and CDR2 FYNNEI. Trimming cost V 7 bases and J 11 bases, with 14 bases left between them.

The gene calls are TRBV29-1 and TRBJ2-7; TRBD1 matches at 7 bases. The V gene's germline CDR1 is SQVTM and CDR2 ANQGSEA. The CDR3 contains 12 residues. V gave up 4 bases and J gave up 1 base; unmatched junction bases: 1. CDR3 coding DNA: TGCAGCGTTGGGACAGGATCCTACGAGCAGTACTTC. Encoded protein: CSVGTGSYEQYF.

This clone appeared a few times. CDR3 DNA: TGTGCCAGCAGCGGCACTGGTAATGAAGCTTTCTTT. Translating it yields CASSGTGNEAFF. V gene TRBV5-4 combines with J gene TRBJ1-1; D is uncertain. V was shortened by 4 bases and J by 7 bases, with 11 bases between the two germline ends. The CDR3 is made up of 12 amino acids. Germline V lookup: CDR1 SGHNT, CDR2 YYREEE (reference sequence).

The J gene is TRBJ2-3, the V gene TRBV7-7; the match to TRBD2 covers 9 bases. The CDR3 consists of 14 residues. Trimming at V came to 4 bases and at J to 1 base, leaving 0 bases not matched to a gene. From germline, CDR1 is SSHAT and CDR2 FNYEAQ (reference sequence). CDR3 in amino acids: CASSSSGGTDTQYF. In DNA, the CDR3 is TGTGCCAGCAGCTCTAGCGGGGGCACAGATACGCAGTATTTT.